This T cell receptor (beta chain) was documented in a study of blood T cell repertoires in COVID-19. Study in general: Samples came from the United States, Italy and Spain, spanning acute and convalescent COVID-19. PBMCs, B-cell-depleted T cells, or T cells were the source of the cDNA or gDNA that made up the material.

The Seattle site enrolled patients during active infection and followed them longitudinally. Germline V CDR1 and CDR2: MRHNA, SNTAGT. There are 15 residues in the CDR3. Losses at the gene ends were 4 bases for V and 4 bases for J; bases not matched to a gene: 7. In the authors' methods: Estimates of nucleated cell counts were drawn from the amplification of reference gene primers. Only in-frame clones appear in the TCRdb table, and some are missing; sequencing was by immunoSEQ multiplex PCR. V, J and clone size are taken as reported in that table, and D and trimming were inferred from the DNA itself. The table has about 170,000 clones, about nine tenths seen once; the top ten hold approximately 10%.

This chain joins TRBV6-4 and TRBJ2-7; 10 bases map to TRBD2. The receptor comes from a woman aged 55-75 years with COVID-19, enrolled during active disease. Sequences were obtained from peripheral blood. The CDR3 sequence is CASSALSSGRYEQYF. Here the CDR3 DNA reads TGTGCCAGCAGTGCCCTTTCTAGCGGGAGATACGAGCAGTACTTC.